This T cell receptor beta chain was recovered during a study of T cells after yellow fever vaccination. 5'RACE template switching added a universal primer site and UMIs to TCR cDNA. TCRdb recomputed calls from the 5' RACE reads with MiXCR, one row per CDR3 protein. The data contain under 400,000 distinct CDR3 sequences, around 13% of them singletons. A few counts support this clonotype. The antigen is undetermined. Study-level points and caveats: Most clones from primary vaccination resurfaced after the booster (approximately 97% CD4, less than 90% CD8). It was a weaker secondary response, yet one that peaked faster, at day 5 versus 15.

The source material was CD4+ T cells sorted from PBMCs, sampled 15 days after the yellow fever booster vaccination. The clonotype originates from a man in his late teens or twenties who received the YFV17D yellow fever vaccine.

CDR3 region: CSARNGGSGAGYGYTF. The CDR3 bases are TGCAGTGCTAGAAATGGGGGATCGGGGGCCGGCTATGGCTACACCTTC. The V and J genes are TRBV20-1 and TRBJ1-2, with D possibly TRBD1 on 6 matching bases. Per the germline V gene, CDR1 is DFQATT and CDR2 is SNEGSKA (reference sequence). With 2 bases removed from V and 4 bases from J, the gap between germline ends came to 20 bases. The CDR3 loop spans 16 amino acids.